Reported below is one TCR beta chain. This clone came up once. Its antigen is currently not known. Base-call qualities are not available, and no considerably larger clone is one nucleotide away. The method was the immunoSEQ multiplex PCR assay. A mixture of 60 forward primers for TCR Vbeta segments and 13 reverse primers for TCR Jbeta segments was used in the multiplex PCR. The CDR3 region of rearranged TCR beta genes was amplified from genomic DNA with a multiplex PCR assay. The amplified TCR beta libraries were sequenced on the Illumina HiSeq System as 87-base-pair reads. The original pipeline was this. Across the 500 to 750 repertoires, a later analysis counted roughly 77 million unique TCR beta chains, around 10 million of which were shared by at least two donors. Raw reads were error-corrected and collapsed into unique sequences with a nearest-neighbor algorithm that merged closely related sequences to remove PCR and sequencing errors. CDR3 sequences were aligned to IMGT reference sequences to assign V, D and J gene segments. For a sequence to be retained, at least a six-nucleotide match to both a V gene segment and a J gene segment was required. Rearrangements were classified as productive when the CDR3 lacked stop codons and remained in frame with V and J, and all other rearrangements were classified as non-productive. Following IMGT convention, CDR3 was defined as the stretch from the second conserved V-encoded cysteine up to the conserved J-encoded phenylalanine. The earlier analysis of 500 to 600 of the donors excluded sequences that lacked an unambiguous match to a single V gene segment. In an earlier analysis of a few hundred of the donors, V segments were called functional above 56.7% productive rearrangements and were called segregating when the between-donor standard deviation exceeded 5%. To diagnose cytomegalovirus status from the catalog of TCR beta chain sequences, a statistical classification framework was built. In a later analysis, TCR nucleotide sequences were compared against IMGT/GENE-DB human TR gene sequences so that V and J genes could be assigned. Using the TCRdist pipeline, a later analysis assigned CDR3 sequences along with most-parsimonious VDJ recombination scenarios. A later analysis defined each TCR beta chain by its CDR3 amino acid sequence plus V-gene family, and excluded reads lacking a unique V-gene family. A later analysis removed 592 highly shared, low-generation-probability nucleotide sequences to deal with suspected cross-contamination and a sequencing artifact. In a later analysis, a clonal expansion index for each public chain was calculated from normalized within-repertoire ranks of inferred template counts. In a later analysis, generation probabilities were computed using a VDJ recombination model fitted to out-of-frame rearrangements, and the results were checked against IGoR. In a later analysis, TCR-TCR, TCR-HLA and TCR-CMV co-occurrence was scored with hypergeometric tests, and a repertoire-size bias correction was applied to TCR pairs. False discovery rates were estimated in a later analysis by permuting HLA or CMV assignments 20 times. In a later analysis, co-occurring TCRs were grouped with DBSCAN, and TCRdist sequence similarity was added when clustering was performed within HLA-allele-positive subsets. Repertoires with fewer than 30,000 or more than 120,000 public chains were left out of co-occurrence clustering, as were a handful of repertoires with anomalous nucleotide sharing. In TCRdb, the immuneACCESS table is reduced to in-frame sequences with V and J assigned. These tables do not hold every clone; where another copy was compared, an unresolved V gene accounts for under half, and the others remain unexplained. V and J calls and clone size are copied from that table; D and trimming were computed from the DNA. This sample lists some 220,000 clones; roughly 73% were detected once. The ten biggest clones cover more than 0.45% of the sample.

The data were taken from a study of cytomegalovirus exposure and HLA in healthy donors (dated by TCRdb to 2016 to 2017). In terms of the full investigation: According to an earlier analysis of 550 to 700 of the donors, roughly 180 million T cells yielded 100 million or so unique TCR beta sequences and around 300 Gb of sequence data. An early release that covered approximately 600 HLA-typed donors contained 300 to 350 gigabases of sequencing data and tens of millions of unique TCR sequences. The genetic ancestry cluster associated with self-reported Caucasian donors included around 76% of the approximately 410 genotyped donors. The study was designed to test whether signatures of past pathogen exposure could be identified by cataloging public T cell receptors. The T cell repertoires of under 700 subjects were profiled by immunosequencing and related to cytomegalovirus serostatus. In addition to the first cohort of roughly 670 subjects, a separate validation cohort of 120 different subjects was used. The study combined high-throughput TCR immunosequencing, statistical association of individual TCRs with disease status, and machine learning to predict cytomegalovirus infection status. To study patterns of TCR occurrence, a later analysis re-analyzed previously published TCR beta repertoires from around 660 donors and added high-resolution HLA genotyping. In the later analysis, no new phenotypic data were used to find candidate immune exposures; instead, reliance was placed on TCR beta sequences and their occurrence across donors. An earlier analysis of around 640 of the donors used high-throughput TCR beta sequencing to judge whether each TCR beta V gene segment behaved as functional or pseudogenic. Donor age, sex, ethnicity and CMV serostatus were collected together with the repertoire data. A later genetic analysis took genome-wide SNP genotypes for about 65% of the roughly 670 donors and used that subset as a discovery cohort. All discovery cohort repertoires had been generated using a single sequencing platform. HLA typing covered class I and class II loci at four-digit resolution. The number of donors typed differed by locus, with roughly 629-640 for A, B, C, DRB1 and DQB1, more than 500 for DQA1, some 570 for DPA1, and 400 to 490 for DPB1. Four or five DR-DQ haplotypes were handled as single units for association and clustering, since linkage in the cohort was strong. On average, 235,054 unique TCR beta nucleotide sequences were sequenced per donor among 350 to 400 genotyped donors of the cohort, with roughly 18% of those sequences being non-productive. Broad study findings and their caveats: A later genetic analysis associated a missense DCLRE1C variant with V-gene and J-gene trimming of TCR beta chains, and an independent cohort replicated the association. In a later analysis, HLA-associated TCR beta chains were found to be more clonally expanded and to have lower generation probabilities than equally common non-associated chains. When HLA alleles, especially DR and DQ, strongly co-occurred, attributing TCR associations to individual alleles was difficult. A cluster of highly shared sequence variants was judged likely to be a technical artifact of the sequencing pipeline. Only TCR beta chains were sequenced in this cohort, and the absence of alpha or paired-chain data limited detectable features. Some IMGT-functional V segments, including TRBV6-2 and TRBV6-3, could not be distinguished by the 87-base-pair reads and were therefore excluded. A few of the identified cytomegalovirus-associated TCR beta chains were confirmed in vitro to be specific for cytomegalovirus antigens. According to the authors, the approach could potentially be generalized to other disease states and immunological phenotypes. An earlier analysis of around 600 of the donors showed that most TCR beta V segments appeared in productive rearrangements either about 90% or about 30% of the time, which broadly matched IMGT annotations. Because HLA typing was unavailable for some donors at each locus, only the typed subset was used in association tests. In both the original and validation cohorts, the classifier was reported to diagnose cytomegalovirus status with high specificity and sensitivity. Correlated functional status among segregating V segments might reflect linkage disequilibrium, but an unknown experimental factor could not be ruled out. For the cohort, immune exposure information was limited to CMV serostatus. A further reported finding was that TCR beta sequences accurately predicted the HLA-A and HLA-B alleles for most subjects in the first cohort. Compared with the approximately 600-donor mean, donors in an Asian-associated ancestry cluster had fewer N-insertions in productive TCRs, according to a later genetic analysis. Sequencing depth was assumed to be roughly uniform across donors in the presence/absence analyses, though that assumption may not hold. According to a later analysis, TCR association rates differed among HLA loci, with DRB1 alleles showing the most associated TCRs and HLA-C alleles showing the fewest. Because counts were too low, seventeen rarely observed V segments, including chromosome 9 orphons, were excluded from the earlier analysis of several hundred of the donors. According to a later analysis, most CMV-associated TCR beta chains appeared to be HLA-restricted, and the HLA associations seemed to be driven largely by CMV exposure. The study gave a list of some 150 TCR beta chains associated with cytomegalovirus. A later analysis reported that several top co-occurrence clusters appeared linked to parvovirus B19, influenza, CMV and Epstein-Barr virus. At a false discovery rate of 0.05, a later analysis linked 15,000 to 20,000 TCR beta sequences to specific HLA alleles. Most TCR sequences were seen in very few donors, while some public TCRs were found in many individuals.

In total, about 650 healthy bone marrow donors made up the cohort. At the time of sampling, every cohort member was nominally healthy, though immune exposures that went unrecorded were likely present. The donor tested CMV seronegative and was one of the 352 seronegative cohort members. Each donor provided a peripheral blood sample, and peripheral blood mononuclear cells were used for TCR beta sequencing. Genomic DNA was extracted from the blood cell samples with the Qiagen DNeasy Blood Extraction Kit. The CDR3, cysteine through phenylalanine, is 15 amino acids long. The read is trimmed to its CDR3 DNA, 45 bases read in frame from base 1. CDR1 and CDR2 are read off the germline V gene as SQVTM and ANQGSEA. Trimming removed 4 bases from V and 6 bases from J, leaving 19 bases between the germline ends.

Sequencing was performed on PBMCs. The sequence joins TRBV29-1 to TRBJ1-5; the D gene is unclear. The TCR was taken from a boy aged 5-17 years in good health and CMV-seronegative. The DNA sequence is given as TGCAGCGTTGTATTTGCAGCCGGCAGCGGTCAGCCCCAGCATTTT. This yields the protein CSVVFAAGSGQPQHF. Here the CDR3 is joined to the reference TRBV29-1 and TRBJ1-5 genes, and the full variable domain is: SAVISQKPSRDICQRGTSLTIQCQVDSQVTMMFWYRQQPGQSLTLIATANQGSEATYESGFVIDKFPISRPNLTFSTLTVSNMSPEDSSIYLCSVVFAAGSGQPQHFGDGTRLSIL.